The rows below give T cell receptor beta chains drawn from one sample of a study of T-cell reconstitution after alpha-beta-depleted transplantation in children. TCRdb ran MiXCR on the PCR reads and lists one entry per CDR3 protein. The profile shows about 400,000 distinct CDR3 sequences, around 20% of them singletons. The sequenced sample was PBMCs from the stem cell graft donor, obtained from the stem cell graft. These receptor sequences come from a human donor who donated a stem cell graft to a child with acute myeloid leukemia. CDR3s include the opening cysteine and the closing phenylalanine or tryptophan. Not all rows give a size; the values are once, few, many and, for expanded clones, a class.

clone_size j_call v_call cdr3_aa
- TRBJ2-1 TRBV24-1 CATSEANNEQFF
- TRBJ2-3 TRBV25-1 CASSARAADTQYF
- TRBJ2-6 TRBV19 CASSANRDREPGANVLTF
- TRBJ2-7 TRBV6-1 CAAQRVAEGDYEQYF
few TRBJ2-7 TRBV20-1 CSARKGAAGYEQYF
many TRBJ2-1 TRBV24-1 CATSTPLVDEQFF
many TRBJ1-5 TRBV29-1 CSVGALDQPQHF
few TRBJ1-4 TRBV11-3 CASSLARQGEKLFF
few TRBJ1-3 TRBV20-1 CSARPLTGNGNTIYF
few TRBJ2-7 TRBV10-3 CAISDQPGGTSYEQYF
- TRBJ2-7 TRBV12-3/TRBV12-4 CASSISGNYEQYF
few TRBJ1-1 TRBV6-5 CASIQGGTEAFF
- TRBJ1-5 TRBV5-1 CASSLAGGPNQPQHF
few TRBJ2-1 TRBV29-1 CSVRLAGAGEQFF
- TRBJ2-5 TRBV7-6 CASSYETQYF
many TRBJ2-5 TRBV20-1 CSASIGGSGETQYF
- TRBJ2-1 TRBV20-1 CSLGTSVDNEQFF
- TRBJ2-3 TRBV20-1 CSAHLAGGPDAQYF
many TRBJ1-2 TRBV6-5 CASIPGEFYGYTF
- TRBJ2-1 TRBV12-3/TRBV12-4 CASSSSRTVYNEQFF
- TRBJ2-1 TRBV7-9 CASSPSGLDLYNEQFF
- TRBJ2-1 TRBV29-1 CSVVSGSSRDEQFF
few TRBJ2-1 TRBV28 CASSNGLAGVNEQFF